This passage covers 11 T cell receptor beta chains from one sample sequenced in a study of cytomegalovirus exposure and HLA in healthy donors. The primer mix had 60 Vbeta and 13 Jbeta primers. Sequencing was performed with immunoSEQ multiplex PCR; in TCRdb, only in-frame clones are kept and a portion is missing. The sample carries 100,000 to 150,000 clones, approximately 81% recorded once. The specimen sequenced was PBMCs. These receptors all stem from a male donor in good health and CMV-seronegative.

The CDR3 bases are TGTGCCAGCAGCCCCGTTCCGGGCAGGGCCGCCTACGAGCAGTACTTC. It yields the protein CASSPVPGRAAYEQYF. The chain joins TRBV5-5 to TRBJ2-7; perhaps TRBD1 as D (5 bases). CDR1 and CDR2 from the germline V gene are SGHKS and YYEKEE (reference sequence). Deletions cut 4 bases from V and 2 bases from J, with 19 bases between. CDR3 size: 16 residues. Complete variable domain (other parts from reference TRBV5-5 and TRBJ2-7): DAGVTQSPTHLIKTRGQQVTLRCSPISGHKSVSWYQQVLGQGPQFIFQYYEKEERGRGNFPDRFSARQFPNYSSELNVNALLLGDSALYLCASSPVPGRAAYEQYFGPGTRLTVT.

The chain has TRBV9 and TRBJ1-2; 9 bases map to TRBD1. The CDR3 has 15 residues. J gave up 0 bases and V 4 bases, and 4 bases lay outside the gene matches. Germline values: CDR1 SGDLS, CDR2 YYNGEE. The CDR3 nucleotides are TGTGCCAGCAGCTCACAGGGGGCGGCTAACTATGGCTACACCTTC. It yields the protein CASSSQGAANYGYTF.

In regard to this clone: The sample has other DNA sequences that encode this CDR3 too. V usage is TRBV18 and J usage is TRBJ2-5; 9 bases match TRBD2. CDR3 length: 13 amino acids. Germline V gene sequence: CDR1 KGHSH, CDR2 LQKENI. V was clipped by 2 bases and J by 5 bases; unmatched bases: 0. CDR3 amino acids: CASSPGLAETQYF. CDR3 nucleotide sequence: TGTGCCAGCTCACCAGGACTAGCGGAGACCCAGTACTTC.

The chain is built from TRBV7-3 and TRBJ2-5; possibly TRBD2 for D (6 bases). The germline V and J ends were trimmed by 5 bases and 1 base, with 8 bases remaining between them. Germline V gene sequence: CDR1 SGHTA, CDR2 FQGTGA. The CDR3 contains 13 residues. The CDR3 nucleotides read TGTGCCAGCAGCCCGGGACTCCAAGAGACCCAGTACTTC. It translates to CASSPGLQETQYF.

This clone was counted a few times. This chain links TRBV27 with TRBJ2-3; tentative D call: TRBD1 (5 bases). The CDR3 totals 16 residues. Germline V gene data show CDR1 as MNHEY and CDR2 as SMNVEV (reference sequence). The ends were cut back, 0 bases at V and 2 bases at J, with 12 bases in the middle. DNA of the CDR3: TGTGCCAGCAGTTTATCGGGGCTTCCTATCACAGATACGCAGTATTTT. Residues: CASSLSGLPITDTQYF.

The gene calls are TRBV7-2 and TRBJ2-1; possible D gene TRBD2, 7 bases. The V and J ends lost 3 bases and 5 bases respectively, with 17 bases between them. The CDR3 spans 16 residues. Germline CDR1 and CDR2: SGHTA and FQGNSA. CDR3 sequence (DNA): TGTGCCAGCAGCTTTGAGGGGGAGGGGCTTCACAATGAGCAGTTCTTC. Translating gives CASSFEGEGLHNEQFF.

The rearrangement uses TRBV5-4 and TRBJ2-1, with D possibly TRBD2 on 6 matching bases. CDR1 and CDR2 (germline): SGHNT, YYREEE (reference sequence). V lost 4 bases to trimming and J lost 8 bases, with 16 bases between them. CDR3 length: 14 amino acids. The CDR3 region has the DNA TGTGCCAGCAGCAGGGACTTTTCTGTGGATGAGCAGTTCTTC. Translation gives CASSRDFSVDEQFF.

The chain joins TRBV5-4 to TRBJ2-1, with 8 nucleotides matching TRBD2. The CDR3 contains 15 residues. Germline V gives CDR1 SGHNT, CDR2 YYREEE (reference sequence). Losses at the gene ends were 4 bases for V and 7 bases for J; bases not matched to a gene: 10. CDR3 in amino acids: CASSRGGTRGNEQFF. CDR3 bases: TGTGCCAGCAGCAGAGGGGGGACTAGGGGAAATGAGCAGTTCTTC.

This clone was found a few times. This chain uses TRBV4-2 with TRBJ2-3; 9 bases match TRBD2. The V gene's germline CDR1 is LGHNA and CDR2 YNFKEQ. V lost 4 bases, J lost 1 base, and 3 bases stayed unmatched. CDR3 length equals 15 residues. CDR3 in DNA: TGTGCCAGCAGCCCGAGCGGGGGGCGCACAGATACGCAGTATTTT. It encodes CASSPSGGRTDTQYF.

The chain combines TRBV6-5 with TRBJ1-5; perhaps TRBD1 as D (6 bases). Germline loops: CDR1 MNHEY, CDR2 SVGAGI. The CDR3 sequence is 14 residues long. Trimming removed 6 bases from V and 4 bases from J, with 13 bases in between. CDR3 nucleotides: TGTGCCAGCAGAGGACAGACCCCGAATCAGCCCCAGCATTTT. Protein sequence: CASRGQTPNQPQHF.

This clone was found a few times. The rearrangement joins TRBV27 to TRBJ2-4, with 8 bases fitting TRBD1. Germline V gene sequence: CDR1 MNHEY, CDR2 SMNVEV (reference sequence). This CDR3 region has 16 residues. The V gene end was trimmed by 3 bases and the J gene end by 0 bases; junction bases not matched to a gene: 4. CDR3 sequence (DNA): TGTGCCAGCAGTTTTTCGGGACAGGTAGCCAAAAACATTCAGTACTTC. Translating it yields CASSFSGQVAKNIQYF.